This T cell receptor beta chain was obtained from a study of cytomegalovirus exposure and HLA in healthy donors. This clone has just one count. The PCR employed 60 Vbeta primers together with 13 Jbeta primers. Produced via immunoSEQ multiplex PCR; TCRdb's table is partial and in-frame only. The sample has approximately 220,000 clones; around 80% are singletons. Germline loops: CDR1 SEHNR, CDR2 FQNEAQ (reference sequence). CDR3 length: 13 residues. V was trimmed by 5 bases and J by 7 bases, leaving 12 bases between them. This sequence joins TRBV7-9 and TRBJ2-1, with TRBD2 as a possible D gene (5 bases). Sequenced sample: PBMCs. The source of this sequence is a girl aged 2-10 years in good health and CMV-seronegative. The CDR3 coding sequence is TGTGCCAGCAGCCCCGACGGGATTAATGAGCAGTTCTTC. Its protein product is CASSPDGINEQFF.